These 5 T cell receptor beta chains share one sample of origin, sequenced in a study of T-cell memory formation after mild COVID-19. TCRdb reprocessed the 5' RACE reads via MiXCR and lists one record per CDR3 protein. The sample has hundreds of thousands of distinct CDR3 sequences; about 20% are singletons. The sequenced material came from PBMCs or a T cell subset sorted from them (not recorded which). Receptor source: an adult woman who had mild COVID-19 (a few samples of this study predate the infection). Cell type and time point are not known.

V and J are TRBV6-6 and TRBJ2-7; TRBD1 is a possible D gene (5 bases). V dropped 0 bases and J dropped 3 bases, with 9 bases sitting between them. This CDR3 has 14 amino acids. CDR1 is MNHNY, CDR2 SVGAGI, per germline (reference sequence). The CDR3 region is CASSYSEQDYEQYF. For the CDR3, the DNA is TGTGCCAGCAGTTACTCAGAACAGGACTACGAGCAGTACTTC.

The table lists this clonotype with a few counts. The rearrangement joins TRBV10-3 to TRBJ2-3; D may be TRBD2 (6 bases). V was pared by 10 bases and J by 0 bases, with 11 bases between. The CDR3 spans 13 residues. CDR1 and CDR2 from the germline V gene are ENHRY and SYGVKD. The CDR3 DNA follows: TGTGCCACCTCCGGGACTAGCACAGATACGCAGTATTTT. Translated: CATSGTSTDTQYF.

This clonotype was detected a few times. The chain uses TRBV27 and TRBJ2-7, with 7 positions matching TRBD1. This CDR3 is built from 13 residues. CDR1 and CDR2 (germline): MNHEY, SMNVEV (reference sequence). V lost 4 bases, J lost 7 bases, and 7 bases stayed unmatched. This CDR3 reads CASSSYRGGEQYF. Written as DNA, the CDR3 is TGTGCCAGCAGTTCTTACAGGGGTGGTGAGCAGTACTTC.

This clonotype showed up just a few times. The rearrangement uses TRBV21-1 and TRBJ1-2; TRBD1 reflects the table's D call only, with no check against the DNA. TRBV21-1 is given as a pseudogene. The CDR3 has 15 amino acids. CDR3 sequence (DNA): TGTGCCAGCAGCAAAGGGGACAGGGCAGACTATGGCTACACCTTC. Translated, it gives CASSKGDRADYGYTF.

This clonotype was seen only a few times. The genes are TRBV4-1 and TRBJ1-2; D is possibly TRBD1 (6 bases). CDR3 length equals 16 residues. Trimming removed 3 bases at V and 8 bases at J, with 22 bases between. Germline values: CDR1 MGHRA, CDR2 YSYEKL. The CDR3 is CASSQGRQANSLGYTF. CDR3 nucleotide sequence: TGCGCCAGCAGCCAGGGCCGACAGGCTAACAGCTTGGGCTACACCTTC.